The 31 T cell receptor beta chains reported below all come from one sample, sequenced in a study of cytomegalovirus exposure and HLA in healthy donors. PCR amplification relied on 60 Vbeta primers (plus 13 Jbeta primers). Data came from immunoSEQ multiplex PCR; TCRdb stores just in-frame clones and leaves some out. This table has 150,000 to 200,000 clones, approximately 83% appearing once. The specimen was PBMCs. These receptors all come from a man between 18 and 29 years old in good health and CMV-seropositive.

The CDR3: CASRSRPGLSSSTDTQYF. The CDR3, as DNA: TGTGCCAGCAGGTCACGACCGGGACTAAGTTCTAGCACAGATACGCAGTATTTT. The V gene is TRBV7-8, the J gene TRBJ2-3; 7 nucleotides line up with TRBD2. The V gene's germline CDR1 is SGHVS and CDR2 FQNEAQ. CDR3 length: 18 amino acids. Trimming at V came to 6 bases and at J to 0 bases, leaving 15 bases not matched to a gene.

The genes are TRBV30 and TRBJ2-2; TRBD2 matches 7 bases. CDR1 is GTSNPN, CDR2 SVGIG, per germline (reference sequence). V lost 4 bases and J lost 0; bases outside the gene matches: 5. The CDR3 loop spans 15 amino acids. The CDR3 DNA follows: TGTGCCTGGACTAGCGGAATTTCGAACACCGGGGAGCTGTTTTTT. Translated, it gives CAWTSGISNTGELFF.

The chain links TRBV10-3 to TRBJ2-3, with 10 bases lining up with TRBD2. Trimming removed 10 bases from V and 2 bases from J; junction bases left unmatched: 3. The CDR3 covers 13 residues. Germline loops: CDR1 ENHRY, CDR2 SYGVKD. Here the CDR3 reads CATLAGDTDTQYF. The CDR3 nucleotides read TGTGCCACCCTAGCGGGGGACACAGATACGCAGTATTTT.

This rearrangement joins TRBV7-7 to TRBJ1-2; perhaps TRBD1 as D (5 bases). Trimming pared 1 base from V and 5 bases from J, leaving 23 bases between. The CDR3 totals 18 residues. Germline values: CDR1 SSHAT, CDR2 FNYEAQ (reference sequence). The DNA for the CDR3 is TGTGCCAGCAGCTTAGAGGGGATTTGGGAGGATTGGGGTTATGGCTACACCTTC. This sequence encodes CASSLEGIWEDWGYGYTF.

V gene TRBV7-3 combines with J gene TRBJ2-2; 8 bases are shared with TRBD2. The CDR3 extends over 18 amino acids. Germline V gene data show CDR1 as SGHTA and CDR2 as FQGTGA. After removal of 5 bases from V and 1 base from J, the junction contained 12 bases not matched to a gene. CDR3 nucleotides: TGTGCCAGCAGCCGGGGGGCCTTAGCGGGGCTGAACACCGGGGAGCTGTTTTTT. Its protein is CASSRGALAGLNTGELFF.

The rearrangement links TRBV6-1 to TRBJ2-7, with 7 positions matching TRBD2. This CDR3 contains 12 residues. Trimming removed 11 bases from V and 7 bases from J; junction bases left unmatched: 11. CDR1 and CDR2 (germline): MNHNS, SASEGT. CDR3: CACGGGLGEQYF. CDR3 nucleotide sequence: TGTGCCTGTGGCGGGGGTCTGGGTGAGCAGTACTTC.

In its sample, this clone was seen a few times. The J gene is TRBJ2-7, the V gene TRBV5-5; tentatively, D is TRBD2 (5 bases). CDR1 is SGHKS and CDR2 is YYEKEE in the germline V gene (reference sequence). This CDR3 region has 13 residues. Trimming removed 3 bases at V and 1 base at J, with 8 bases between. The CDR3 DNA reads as TGTGCCAGCAGCTCTAGCCCGTCCTACGAGCAGTACTTC. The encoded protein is CASSSSPSYEQYF.

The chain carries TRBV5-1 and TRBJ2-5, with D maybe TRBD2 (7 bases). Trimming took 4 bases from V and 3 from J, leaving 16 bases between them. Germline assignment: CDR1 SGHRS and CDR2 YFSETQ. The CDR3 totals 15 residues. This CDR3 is CASSGVGGAEETQYF. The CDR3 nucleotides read TGCGCCAGCAGCGGCGTAGGGGGGGCTGAAGAGACCCAGTACTTC.

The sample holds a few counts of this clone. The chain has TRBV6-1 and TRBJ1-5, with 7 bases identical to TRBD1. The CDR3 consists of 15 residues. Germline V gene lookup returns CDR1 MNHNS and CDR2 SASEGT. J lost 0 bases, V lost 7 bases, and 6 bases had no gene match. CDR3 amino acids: CASNEQGYSNQPQHF. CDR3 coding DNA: TGTGCCAGCAACGAACAGGGGTATAGCAATCAGCCCCAGCATTTT.

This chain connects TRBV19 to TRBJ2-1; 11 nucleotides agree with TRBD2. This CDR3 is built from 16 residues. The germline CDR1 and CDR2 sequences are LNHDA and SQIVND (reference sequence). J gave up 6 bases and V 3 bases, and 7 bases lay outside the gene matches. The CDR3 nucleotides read TGTGCCAGTAGTATTAGCGGGGGGGCCCCTGTCAATGAGCAGTTCTTC. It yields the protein CASSISGGAPVNEQFF.

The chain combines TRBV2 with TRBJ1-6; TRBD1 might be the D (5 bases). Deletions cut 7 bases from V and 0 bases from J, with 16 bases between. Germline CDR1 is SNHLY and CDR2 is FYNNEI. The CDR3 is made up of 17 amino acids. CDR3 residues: CASTAGALSSYNSPLHF. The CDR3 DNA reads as TGTGCCAGCACGGCTGGGGCCTTGAGCTCCTATAATTCACCCCTCCACTTT.

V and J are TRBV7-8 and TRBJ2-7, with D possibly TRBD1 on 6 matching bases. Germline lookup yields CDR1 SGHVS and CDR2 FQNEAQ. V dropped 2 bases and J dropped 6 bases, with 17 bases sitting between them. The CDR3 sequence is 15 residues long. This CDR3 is CASSLLGAVTPEQYF. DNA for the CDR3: TGTGCCAGCAGCTTATTGGGGGCGGTCACTCCCGAGCAGTACTTC.

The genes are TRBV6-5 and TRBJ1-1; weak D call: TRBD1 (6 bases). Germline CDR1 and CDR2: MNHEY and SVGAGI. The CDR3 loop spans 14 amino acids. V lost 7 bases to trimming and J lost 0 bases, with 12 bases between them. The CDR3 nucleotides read TGTGCCAGCACCCCGGGGGGCCTGAACACTGAAGCTTTCTTT. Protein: CASTPGGLNTEAFF.

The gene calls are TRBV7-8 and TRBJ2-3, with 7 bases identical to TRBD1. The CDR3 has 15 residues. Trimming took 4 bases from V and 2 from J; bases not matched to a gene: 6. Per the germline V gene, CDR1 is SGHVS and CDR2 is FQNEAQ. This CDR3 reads CASSSSEGATDTQYF. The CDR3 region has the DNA TGTGCCAGCAGCTCTTCCGAGGGGGCCACAGATACGCAGTATTTT.

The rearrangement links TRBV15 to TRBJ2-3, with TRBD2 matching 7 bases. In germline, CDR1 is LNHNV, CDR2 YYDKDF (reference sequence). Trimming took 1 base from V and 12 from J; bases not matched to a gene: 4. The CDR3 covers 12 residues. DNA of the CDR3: TGTGCCACCAGCAGAGGGGGGGGTTTCCAGTATTTT. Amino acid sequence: CATSRGGGFQYF.

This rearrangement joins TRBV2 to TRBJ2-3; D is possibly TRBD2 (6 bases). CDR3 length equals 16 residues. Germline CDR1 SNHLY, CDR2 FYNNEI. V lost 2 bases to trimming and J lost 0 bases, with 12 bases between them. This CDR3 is CASSELRGASTDTQYF. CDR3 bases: TGTGCCAGCAGTGAACTGCGGGGCGCTAGCACAGATACGCAGTATTTT.

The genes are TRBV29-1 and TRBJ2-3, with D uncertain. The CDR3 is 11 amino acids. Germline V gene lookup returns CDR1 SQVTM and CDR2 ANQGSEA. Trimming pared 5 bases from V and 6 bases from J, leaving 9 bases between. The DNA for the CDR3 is TGCAGCGTTAACTACGCCGATACGCAGTATTTT. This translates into CSVNYADTQYF.

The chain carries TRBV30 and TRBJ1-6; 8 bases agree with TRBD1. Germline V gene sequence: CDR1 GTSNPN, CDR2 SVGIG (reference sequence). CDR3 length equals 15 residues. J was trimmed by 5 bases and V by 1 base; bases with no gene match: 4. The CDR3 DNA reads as TGTGCCTGGAGTGACGGACAGGGCCATAATTCACCCCTCCACTTT. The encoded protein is CAWSDGQGHNSPLHF.

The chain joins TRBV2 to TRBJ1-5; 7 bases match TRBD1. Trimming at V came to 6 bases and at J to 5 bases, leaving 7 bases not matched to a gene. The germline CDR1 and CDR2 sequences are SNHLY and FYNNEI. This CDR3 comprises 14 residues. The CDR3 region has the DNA TGTGCCAGCAGGGCGGACAGGTCCCATCAGCCCCAGCATTTT. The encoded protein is CASRADRSHQPQHF.

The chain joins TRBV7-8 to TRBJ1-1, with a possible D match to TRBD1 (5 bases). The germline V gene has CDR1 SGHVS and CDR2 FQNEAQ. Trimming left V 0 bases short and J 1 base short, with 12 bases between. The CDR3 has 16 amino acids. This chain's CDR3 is CASSLAGVGQNTEAFF. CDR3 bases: TGTGCCAGCAGCTTAGCGGGCGTGGGGCAGAACACTGAAGCTTTCTTT.

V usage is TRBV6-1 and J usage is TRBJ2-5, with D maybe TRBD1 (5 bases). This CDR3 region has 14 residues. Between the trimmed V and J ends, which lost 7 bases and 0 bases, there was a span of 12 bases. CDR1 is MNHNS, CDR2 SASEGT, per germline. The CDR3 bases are TGTGCCAGCACCAAGACGACAGACCAAGAGACCCAGTACTTC. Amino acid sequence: CASTKTTDQETQYF.

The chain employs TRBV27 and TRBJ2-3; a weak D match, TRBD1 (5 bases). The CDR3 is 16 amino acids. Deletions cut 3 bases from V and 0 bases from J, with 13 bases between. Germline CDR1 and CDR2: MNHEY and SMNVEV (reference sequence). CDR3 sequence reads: CASSFRAESSTDTQYF. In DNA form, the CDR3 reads TGTGCCAGCAGTTTCAGGGCCGAGAGTAGCACAGATACGCAGTATTTT.

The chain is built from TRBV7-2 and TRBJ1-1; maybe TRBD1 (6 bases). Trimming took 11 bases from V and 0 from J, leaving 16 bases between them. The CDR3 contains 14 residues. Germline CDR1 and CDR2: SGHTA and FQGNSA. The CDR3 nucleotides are TGTGCCGGCCTCGGGGGGCGCCTGAACACTGAAGCTTTCTTT. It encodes CAGLGGRLNTEAFF. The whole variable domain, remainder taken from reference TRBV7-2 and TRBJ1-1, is GAGVSQSPSNKVTEKGKDVELRCDPISGHTALYWYRQSLGQGLEFLIYFQGNSAPDKSGLPSDRFSAERTGGSVSTLTIQRTQQEDSAVYLCAGLGGRLNTEAFFGQGTRLTVV.

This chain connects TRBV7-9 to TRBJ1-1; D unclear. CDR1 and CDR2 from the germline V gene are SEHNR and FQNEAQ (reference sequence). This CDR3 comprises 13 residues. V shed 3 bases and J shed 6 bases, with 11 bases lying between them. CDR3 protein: CASSLGGGAEAFF. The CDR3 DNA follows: TGTGCCAGCAGCTTGGGCGGAGGTGCTGAAGCTTTCTTT.

The CDR3 nucleotides read TGTGCCAGCAGTTTTGGCGCCCCGGGTGGAAACACCATATATTTT. Amino acid sequence: CASSFGAPGGNTIYF. The chain employs TRBV6-1 and TRBJ1-3; D is unresolved. Germline V gene lookup returns CDR1 MNHNS and CDR2 SASEGT. Deletions cut 5 bases from V and 3 bases from J, with 14 bases between. This CDR3 spans 15 amino acids.

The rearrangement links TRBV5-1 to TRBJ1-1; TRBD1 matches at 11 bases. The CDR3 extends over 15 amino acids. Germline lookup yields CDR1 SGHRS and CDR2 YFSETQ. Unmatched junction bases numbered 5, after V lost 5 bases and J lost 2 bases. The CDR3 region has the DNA TGCGCCAGCAGTTCCGGACAGGGGGCAAACACTGAAGCTTTCTTT. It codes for CASSSGQGANTEAFF.

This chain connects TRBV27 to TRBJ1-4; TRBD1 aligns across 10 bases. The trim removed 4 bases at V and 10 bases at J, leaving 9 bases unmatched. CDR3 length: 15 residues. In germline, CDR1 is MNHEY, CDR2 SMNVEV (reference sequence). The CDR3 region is CASSSTGGQGLKLFF. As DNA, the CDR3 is TGTGCCAGCAGTTCAACTGGGGGACAGGGGCTAAAACTGTTTTTT.

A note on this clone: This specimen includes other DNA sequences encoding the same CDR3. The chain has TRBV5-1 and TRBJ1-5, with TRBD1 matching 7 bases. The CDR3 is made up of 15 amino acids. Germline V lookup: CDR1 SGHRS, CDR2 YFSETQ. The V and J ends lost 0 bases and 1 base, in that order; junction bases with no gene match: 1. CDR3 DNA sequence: TGCGCCAGCAGCTTGGGACAGGGAAGCAATCAGCCCCAGCATTTT. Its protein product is CASSLGQGSNQPQHF.

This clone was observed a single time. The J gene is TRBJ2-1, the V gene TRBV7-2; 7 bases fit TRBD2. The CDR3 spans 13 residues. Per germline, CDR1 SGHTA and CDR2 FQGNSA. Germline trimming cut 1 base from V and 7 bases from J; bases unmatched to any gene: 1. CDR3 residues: CASSLVRGNEQFF. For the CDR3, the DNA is TGTGCCAGCAGCTTAGTGCGGGGGAATGAGCAGTTCTTC.

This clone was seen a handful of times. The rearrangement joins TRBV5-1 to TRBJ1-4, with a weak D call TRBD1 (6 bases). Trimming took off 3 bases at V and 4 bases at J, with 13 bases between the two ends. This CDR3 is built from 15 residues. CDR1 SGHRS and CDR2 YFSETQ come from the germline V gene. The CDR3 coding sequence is TGCGCCAGCAGCTCCACCCAAGGGGGTAATGAAAAACTGTTTTTT. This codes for CASSSTQGGNEKLFF.

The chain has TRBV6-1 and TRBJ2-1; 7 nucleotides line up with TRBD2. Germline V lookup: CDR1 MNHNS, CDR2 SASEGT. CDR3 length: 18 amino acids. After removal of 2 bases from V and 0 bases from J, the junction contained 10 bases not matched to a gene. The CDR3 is CASSEWASGASSYNEQFF. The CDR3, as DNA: TGTGCCAGCAGTGAATGGGCGAGCGGGGCCAGCTCCTACAATGAGCAGTTCTTC.